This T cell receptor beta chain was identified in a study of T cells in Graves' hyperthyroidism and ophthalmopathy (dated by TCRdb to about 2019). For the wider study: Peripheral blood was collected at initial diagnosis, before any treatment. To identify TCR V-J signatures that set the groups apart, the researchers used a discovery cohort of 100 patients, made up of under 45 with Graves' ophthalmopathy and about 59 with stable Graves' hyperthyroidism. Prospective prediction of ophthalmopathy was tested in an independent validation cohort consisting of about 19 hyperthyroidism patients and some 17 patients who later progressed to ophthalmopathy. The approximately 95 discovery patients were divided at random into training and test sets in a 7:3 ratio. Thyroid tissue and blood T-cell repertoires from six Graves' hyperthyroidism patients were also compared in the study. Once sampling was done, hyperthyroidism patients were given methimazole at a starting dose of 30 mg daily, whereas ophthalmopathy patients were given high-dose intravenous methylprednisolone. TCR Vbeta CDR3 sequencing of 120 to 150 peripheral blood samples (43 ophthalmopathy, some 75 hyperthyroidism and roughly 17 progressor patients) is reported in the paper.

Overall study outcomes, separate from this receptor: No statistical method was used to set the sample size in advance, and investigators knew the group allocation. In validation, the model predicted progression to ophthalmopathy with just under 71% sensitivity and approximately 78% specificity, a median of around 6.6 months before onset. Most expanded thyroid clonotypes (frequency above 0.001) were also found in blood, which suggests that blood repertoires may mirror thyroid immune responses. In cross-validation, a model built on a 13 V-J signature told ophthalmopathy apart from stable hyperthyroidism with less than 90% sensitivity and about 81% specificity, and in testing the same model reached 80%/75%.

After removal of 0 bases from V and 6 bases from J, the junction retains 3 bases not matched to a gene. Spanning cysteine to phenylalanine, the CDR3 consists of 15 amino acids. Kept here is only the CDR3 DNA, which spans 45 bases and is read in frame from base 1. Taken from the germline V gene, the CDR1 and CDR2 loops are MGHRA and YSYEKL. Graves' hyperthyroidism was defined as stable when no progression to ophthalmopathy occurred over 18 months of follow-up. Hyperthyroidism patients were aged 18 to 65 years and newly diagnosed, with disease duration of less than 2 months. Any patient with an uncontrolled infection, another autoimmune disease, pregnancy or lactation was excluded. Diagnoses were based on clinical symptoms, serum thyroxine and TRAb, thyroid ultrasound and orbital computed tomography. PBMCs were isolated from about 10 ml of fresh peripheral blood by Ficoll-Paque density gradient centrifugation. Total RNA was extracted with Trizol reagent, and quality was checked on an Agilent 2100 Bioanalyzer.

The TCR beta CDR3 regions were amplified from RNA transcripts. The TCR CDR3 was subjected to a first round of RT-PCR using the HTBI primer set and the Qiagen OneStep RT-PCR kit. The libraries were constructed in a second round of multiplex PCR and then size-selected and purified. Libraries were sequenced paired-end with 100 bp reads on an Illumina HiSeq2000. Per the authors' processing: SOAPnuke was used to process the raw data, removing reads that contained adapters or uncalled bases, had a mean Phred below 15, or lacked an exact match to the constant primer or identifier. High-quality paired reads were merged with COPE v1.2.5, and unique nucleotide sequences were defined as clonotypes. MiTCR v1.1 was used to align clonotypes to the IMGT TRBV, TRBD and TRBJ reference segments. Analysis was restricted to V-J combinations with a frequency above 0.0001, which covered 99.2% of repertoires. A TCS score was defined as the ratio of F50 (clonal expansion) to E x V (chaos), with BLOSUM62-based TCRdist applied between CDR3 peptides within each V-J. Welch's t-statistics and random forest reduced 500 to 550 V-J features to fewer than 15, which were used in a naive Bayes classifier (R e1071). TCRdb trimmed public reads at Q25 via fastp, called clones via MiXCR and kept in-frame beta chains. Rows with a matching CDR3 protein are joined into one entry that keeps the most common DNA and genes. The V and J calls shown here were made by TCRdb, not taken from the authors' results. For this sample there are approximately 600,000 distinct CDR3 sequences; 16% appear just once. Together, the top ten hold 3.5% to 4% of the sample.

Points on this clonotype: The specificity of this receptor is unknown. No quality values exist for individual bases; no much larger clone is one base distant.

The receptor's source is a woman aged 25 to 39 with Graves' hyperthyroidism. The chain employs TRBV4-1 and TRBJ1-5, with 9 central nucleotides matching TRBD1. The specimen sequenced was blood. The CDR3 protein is CASSQEDRGGQPQHF. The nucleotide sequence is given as TGCGCCAGCAGCCAAGAGGACAGGGGAGGTCAGCCCCAGCATTTT.